The 20 T cell receptor beta chains below all came from one sample that was sequenced in a study of CXCR3-negative and CXCR3-positive naive CD8 T cells. Each TRB cDNA library was prepared by 5' RACE (with UMI labels). TCRdb processed the 5' RACE reads again and assigns one entry to each CDR3 protein, with no DNA. This table holds 43,000 or so distinct CDR3 sequences. Sequencing was performed on naive CXCR3- CD8+ T cells from blood. Indicated subset: CD45RO-CCR7+CD27+CD95- naive CD8+ T cells lacking CXCR3 (TNR3-). Every receptor here comes from a human donor in good health. Some clones in this sample may be carry-over from other donors' samples.

The chain couples TRBV29-1 to TRBJ2-1; the D gene TCRdb calls, TRBD1, cannot be checked with no DNA. This CDR3 has 16 amino acids. Germline V gives CDR1 SQVTM, CDR2 ANQGSEA. The CDR3 loop is CSVDTGQGADYNEQFF.

The chain links TRBV10-3 to TRBJ2-7; absent DNA, TCRdb's TRBD1 call cannot be checked. This CDR3 is built from 14 residues. Germline V CDR1 and CDR2: ENHRY, SYGVKD. CDR3 residues: CAISEPGSSYEQYF.

V is TRBV5-1 and J is TRBJ2-1; TCRdb indicates TRBD2, and absent DNA this call remains unverified. The germline V gene encodes CDR1 SGHRS and CDR2 YFSETQ. There are 15 residues in the CDR3. This CDR3 reads CASSSGLAGNNEQFF.

This chain connects TRBV28 to TRBJ2-3; no DNA is available, so the TRBD2 call from TCRdb remains unchecked. CDR3 size: 14 residues. CDR1 is MDHEN, CDR2 SYDVKM, per germline. The CDR3 spells CASLTSGVADTQYF.

This clonotype ranks as medium-sized in terms of frequency. CDR3 protein: CSVEGQTYEQYF. V gene TRBV29-1 combines with J gene TRBJ2-7; TCRdb's D call, TRBD1, is unchecked because there is no DNA. This CDR3 is built from 12 residues. Germline values: CDR1 SQVTM, CDR2 ANQGSEA.

CDR3 protein: CAWTLGNTEAFF. The chain joins TRBV30 to TRBJ1-1; TCRdb's D gene call, TRBD1, goes unchecked for lack of DNA. Germline V gene lookup returns CDR1 GTSNPN and CDR2 SVGIG (reference sequence). The CDR3 contains 12 residues.

The J gene is TRBJ2-3, the V gene TRBV28; TCRdb picks TRBD2, but there is no DNA to check that call. This CDR3 spans 13 amino acids. CDR1 MDHEN and CDR2 SYDVKM come from the germline V gene. This chain's CDR3 is CASSKGLSDTQYF.

The V gene is TRBV12-3 or TRBV12-4, the J gene TRBJ1-1. The CDR3 runs 15 residues. The CDR3 is CASSLTHTKNTEAFF.

The chain joins TRBV7-2 to TRBJ2-5; TCRdb calls TRBD2, which cannot be checked without DNA. CDR3 length equals 17 residues. Germline assignment: CDR1 SGHTA and CDR2 FQGNSA. CDR3 protein: CASSTIGLDQNPETQYF.

The chain recombines TRBV11-2 with TRBJ2-2; TCRdb outputs TRBD2, but without DNA this stays unchecked. This CDR3 is built from 16 residues. Germline-derived CDR1 and CDR2 are SGHAT and FQNNGV. The CDR3: CASSSTGGGFGGELFF.

V is TRBV29-1 and J is TRBJ2-7; there is no DNA to check the TCRdb D call of TRBD1. This CDR3 is built from 12 residues. Germline V gene data show CDR1 as SQVTM and CDR2 as ANQGSEA. The CDR3 region is CSAFTGSYEQYF.

The rearrangement joins TRBV10-2 to TRBJ2-1; with no DNA, the TCRdb D assignment of TRBD2 cannot be verified. The CDR3 runs to 16 residues. Germline assignment: CDR1 WSHSY and CDR2 SAAADI. The CDR3 protein is CASSESTAGGRNEQFF.

The gene calls are TRBV7-2 and TRBJ2-2. The CDR3 covers 17 residues. CDR1 and CDR2 from the germline V gene are SGHTA and FQGNSA. The CDR3 spells CASSLARYITNTGELFF. Full variable domain (outside the CDR3, taken from reference TRBV7-2 and TRBJ2-2): GAGVSQSPSNKVTEKGKDVELRCDPISGHTALYWYRQSLGQGLEFLIYFQGNSAPDKSGLPSDRFSAERTGGSVSTLTIQRTQQEDSAVYLCASSLARYITNTGELFFGEGSRLTVL.

The chain joins TRBV28 to TRBJ2-1; TCRdb's D call, TRBD1, is unchecked because there is no DNA. There are 14 residues in the CDR3. Germline V gene data show CDR1 as MDHEN and CDR2 as SYDVKM. The CDR3 sequence is CASSLTGFYNEQFF.

The chain is built from TRBV6-5 and TRBJ2-1; as DNA is missing, the TRBD1 call by TCRdb cannot be tested. The CDR3 is 15 residues long. Germline loops: CDR1 MNHEY, CDR2 SVGAGI. The chain's CDR3 is CASSGGLGLHNEQFF.

In terms of frequency, this clonotype is medium-sized (0.01 to 0.1%). The V and J genes are TRBV4-1 and TRBJ2-7; the D call from TCRdb, TRBD2, cannot be confirmed without DNA. The CDR3 is 17 residues long. CDR1 and CDR2 (germline): MGHRA, YSYEKL. The CDR3 loop is CASSQERGPGSLGEQYF.

The chain recombines TRBV29-1 with TRBJ2-2. The CDR3 runs to 13 residues. Germline V gene data show CDR1 as SQVTM and CDR2 as ANQGSEA. The CDR3 region is CSDLDLNTGELFF.

This chain connects TRBV12-5 to TRBJ1-5; no DNA is available, so the TRBD1 call from TCRdb remains unchecked. The CDR3 is 16 residues long. Germline V gives CDR1 LGHNT, CDR2 FRNRAP. This chain's CDR3 is CASGPPRTGHNQPQHF.

The chain is built from TRBV20-1 and TRBJ1-2. The germline gives CDR1 DFQATT, CDR2 SNEGSKA (reference sequence). The CDR3 has 16 amino acids. CDR3 in amino acids: CSARDYVTDDNYGYTF.

The J gene is TRBJ2-3, the V gene TRBV5-5. The germline gives CDR1 SGHKS, CDR2 YYEKEE (reference sequence). The CDR3 extends over 15 amino acids. The CDR3 loop is CASSLVGGKTDTQYF.